Presented here are 28 T cell receptor beta chains from one specimen sequenced in a study of control samples from healthy donors and cancer patients. The assay was immunoSEQ multiplex PCR, and TCRdb's table has in-frame clones only and misses some. The table has over 150,000 clones, around 94% seen once. The sample comprised blood. These receptors were obtained from a woman between 18 and 30 years old in good health.

This chain links TRBV19 with TRBJ2-1; no clear D gene. The CDR3 contains 14 residues. Germline V gene lookup returns CDR1 LNHDA and CDR2 SQIVND (reference sequence). V shed 1 base and J shed 5 bases, with 9 bases lying between them. In DNA, the CDR3 is TGTGCCAGTAGTATAGTTGGAGCGCACAATGAGCAGTTCTTC. It is translated as CASSIVGAHNEQFF.

The genes are TRBV27 and TRBJ1-1; no clear D gene. Trimming left V 4 bases short and J 8 bases short, with 11 bases between. CDR1 and CDR2 from the germline V gene are MNHEY and SMNVEV (reference sequence). The CDR3 is 12 amino acids. The CDR3 coding sequence is TGTGCCAGCAGTTCTTTGACTGACGAAGCTTTCTTT. It encodes CASSSLTDEAFF.

The J gene is TRBJ2-7, the V gene TRBV5-1; D possibly corresponds to TRBD2 (5 bases). V lost 0 bases and J 3 bases, leaving 13 bases between the germline ends. Per germline, CDR1 SGHRS and CDR2 YFSETQ. There are 15 residues in the CDR3. In DNA, the CDR3 is TGCGCCAGCAGCTTGGCCGGGGAACCACTCTACGAGCAGTACTTC. Encoded protein: CASSLAGEPLYEQYF.

The chain couples TRBV2 to TRBJ1-1, with D perhaps TRBD1 (5 bases). This CDR3 spans 14 amino acids. Trimming stripped 8 bases from V and 5 bases from J, with 18 bases between. Germline CDR1 SNHLY, CDR2 FYNNEI. CDR3 protein: CASLRGREWTEAFF. The CDR3, as DNA: TGTGCCAGCCTCCGGGGACGGGAATGGACTGAAGCTTTCTTT.

V and J are TRBV5-1 and TRBJ2-7; 7 bases match TRBD1. The CDR3 spans 15 residues. Trimming took 2 bases from V and 4 from J; bases not matched to a gene: 9. Germline V gene lookup returns CDR1 SGHRS and CDR2 YFSETQ. The CDR3 nucleotides are TGCGCCAGCAGCTTCCTCATCGGGACAGATTACGAGCAGTACTTC. It is translated as CASSFLIGTDYEQYF.

The chain recombines TRBV9 with TRBJ1-2; D gene uncertain. This CDR3 has 15 residues. V was pared by 0 bases and J by 0 bases, with 9 bases between. CDR1 and CDR2 (germline): SGDLS, YYNGEE. The CDR3 DNA reads as TGTGCCAGCAGCGTAGGTGTTGGAGCTAACTATGGCTACACCTTC. It specifies CASSVGVGANYGYTF.

The J gene is TRBJ2-5, the V gene TRBV10-3, with D perhaps matching TRBD1 (5 bases). This CDR3 spans 14 amino acids. Per germline, CDR1 ENHRY and CDR2 SYGVKD. The ends were cut back, 4 bases at V and 5 bases at J, with 14 bases in the middle. CDR3: CAISGGGAVETQYF. For the CDR3, the DNA is TGTGCCATCAGTGGTGGTGGGGCAGTTGAGACCCAGTACTTC.

V and J are TRBV3-1 (or the pseudogene TRBV3-2) and TRBJ1-2; perhaps TRBD1 as D (6 bases). The CDR3 has 14 amino acids. The V gene's germline CDR1 is LGHDT and CDR2 YNNKEL (reference sequence). Trimming shortened V by 0 bases and J by 4 bases, and 9 bases separated the two germline ends. CDR3 DNA: TGTGCCAGCAGCCAAGACACAGGGCCCTATGGCTACACCTTC. Translated: CASSQDTGPYGYTF.

The DNA for the CDR3 is TGTGCCAGCTCACCAGTCGCAGGAGCCGGGAATCAGCCCCAGCATTTT. Translation gives CASSPVAGAGNQPQHF. The gene calls are TRBV18 and TRBJ1-5, with D hard to call. Trimming left V 2 bases short and J 4 bases short, with 15 bases between. Germline V gene lookup returns CDR1 KGHSH and CDR2 LQKENI. CDR3 length equals 16 residues.

The V call is TRBV3-1 (or the pseudogene TRBV3-2), the J call TRBJ1-1; D uncertain. Per germline, CDR1 LGHDT and CDR2 YNNKEL (reference sequence). The length of the CDR3 is 13 residues. The V end lost 4 bases, the J end lost 5 bases, and 11 bases lay between the germline ends. CDR3 nucleotide sequence: TGTGCCAGCAGCCCCTTACCCCAAACTGAAGCTTTCTTT. The encoded protein is CASSPLPQTEAFF.

The chain carries TRBV28 and TRBJ2-5; 7 bases line up with TRBD1. The CDR3 spans 15 residues. The germline V gene encodes CDR1 MDHEN and CDR2 SYDVKM. Trimming at V came to 6 bases and at J to 1 base, leaving 8 bases not matched to a gene. CDR3 sequence (DNA): TGTGCCAGCAGCCTTCAGGGGGTCTCCCAAGAGACCCAGTACTTC. Translating it yields CASSLQGVSQETQYF. Complete variable domain (other parts from reference TRBV28 and TRBJ2-5): DVKVTQSSRYLVKRTGEKVFLECVQDMDHENMFWYRQDPGLGLRLIYFSYDVKMKEKGDIPEGYSVSREKKERFSLILESASTNQTSMYLCASSLQGVSQETQYFGPGTRLLVL.

The rearrangement joins TRBV24-1 to TRBJ2-5; tentatively, D is TRBD1 (6 bases). Germline values: CDR1 KGHDR, CDR2 SFDVKD. The CDR3 is made up of 15 amino acids. V shed 5 bases and J shed 1 base, with 13 bases lying between them. Here the CDR3 reads CATSARTATQETQYF. The CDR3 coding sequence is TGTGCCACCAGTGCCAGGACAGCCACCCAAGAGACCCAGTACTTC.

V usage is TRBV9 and J usage is TRBJ2-1; 9 nucleotides align to TRBD2. CDR3 length equals 16 residues. Germline V gene data show CDR1 as SGDLS and CDR2 as YYNGEE. J was trimmed by 2 bases and V by 3 bases; bases with no gene match: 6. CDR3 region: CASSASSGDPYNEQFF. Here the CDR3 DNA reads TGTGCCAGCAGCGCATCTAGCGGGGACCCCTACAATGAGCAGTTCTTC.

This chain links TRBV9 with TRBJ1-4; 8 bases align to TRBD1. The CDR3 runs 15 residues. CDR1 is SGDLS, CDR2 YYNGEE, per germline. The junction had 9 bases not matched to a gene; V was cut back by 4 bases and J by 7 bases. CDR3 sequence: CASSSGQAEGEKLFF. CDR3 bases: TGTGCCAGCAGCTCGGGACAGGCCGAAGGTGAAAAACTGTTTTTT.

V gene TRBV10-2 combines with J gene TRBJ1-2; the match to TRBD1 covers 7 bases. CDR3 size: 15 residues. After removal of 5 bases from V and 4 bases from J, the junction contained 10 bases not matched to a gene. Germline CDR1 is WSHSY and CDR2 is SAAADI. The CDR3, as DNA: TGCGCCAGCAGTCCAGGGGGAGGCGCTGTCTATGGCTACACCTTC. Translation gives CASSPGGGAVYGYTF.

The rearrangement joins TRBV25-1 to TRBJ1-1; the D gene is possibly TRBD1 (5 bases). V lost 2 bases and J 3 bases, leaving 13 bases between the germline ends. The length of the CDR3 is 15 residues. The germline gives CDR1 MGHDK, CDR2 SYGVNS. The CDR3 nucleotides are TGTGCCAGCAGTGAACGAACGGGGGAGGACACTGAAGCTTTCTTT. This encodes CASSERTGEDTEAFF.

The rearrangement joins TRBV3-1 (or the pseudogene TRBV3-2) to TRBJ2-2, with 8 bases lining up with TRBD1. Germline V gene lookup returns CDR1 LGHDT and CDR2 YNNKEL (reference sequence). J gave up 5 bases and V 2 bases, and 1 base lay outside the gene matches. This CDR3 spans 14 amino acids. The CDR3 region has the DNA TGTGCCAGCAGCCAAAGACAGGGGACCGGGGAGCTGTTTTTT. Amino acid sequence: CASSQRQGTGELFF.

The rearrangement joins TRBV18 to TRBJ1-3; no firm D call. Germline loops: CDR1 KGHSH, CDR2 LQKENI. The CDR3 is 15 amino acids. V was pared by 2 bases and J by 0 bases, with 8 bases between. The CDR3 nucleotides read TGTGCCAGCTCACCATCGGGTGACTCTGGAAACACCATATATTTT. Translated, it gives CASSPSGDSGNTIYF.

The rearrangement joins TRBV3-1 (or the pseudogene TRBV3-2) to TRBJ1-1; D uncertain. The ends were cut back, 4 bases at V and 4 bases at J, with 10 bases in the middle. CDR3 length: 13 amino acids. Per the germline V gene, CDR1 is LGHDT and CDR2 is YNNKEL (reference sequence). The CDR3 loop reads CASSRLTGTEAFF. In nucleotides, the CDR3 is TGTGCCAGCAGCCGCCTTACGGGCACTGAAGCTTTCTTT.

This chain joins TRBV7-2 and TRBJ2-3; D not resolved. The CDR3 has 14 residues. Germline lookup yields CDR1 SGHTA and CDR2 FQGNSA. V lost 5 bases, J lost 4 bases, and 13 bases lay in between. CDR3 in amino acids: CASSGYSAADTQYF. As DNA, the CDR3 is TGTGCCAGCAGCGGGTACTCCGCTGCAGATACGCAGTATTTT.

This rearrangement joins TRBV11-2 to TRBJ1-5; the D gene is possibly TRBD1 (5 bases). Trimming took off 1 base at V and 2 bases at J, with 9 bases between the two ends. CDR1 is SGHAT, CDR2 FQNNGV, per germline. This CDR3 comprises 15 residues. CDR3 amino acids: CASSLGIGGNQPQHF. CDR3 coding DNA: TGTGCCAGCAGCTTAGGGATAGGGGGCAATCAGCCCCAGCATTTT.

The gene calls are TRBV3-1 (or the pseudogene TRBV3-2) and TRBJ1-4; 8 bases are shared with TRBD1. The CDR3 runs 14 residues. The germline V gene encodes CDR1 LGHDT and CDR2 YNNKEL (reference sequence). V shed 4 bases and J 8 bases; nucleotides not matched to a gene: 6. CDR3 amino acids: CASSLRTGREKLFF. CDR3 nucleotides: TGTGCCAGCAGCCTACGGACAGGGCGGGAAAAACTGTTTTTT.

The chain employs TRBV7-3 and TRBJ1-1; 10 nucleotides agree with TRBD1. V lost 5 bases, J lost 1 base, and 4 bases stayed unmatched. The CDR3 spans 15 residues. The germline V gene encodes CDR1 SGHTA and CDR2 FQGTGA. CDR3 nucleotide sequence: TGTGCCAGCAGCGACGGGGACAGGGGGAACACTGAAGCTTTCTTT. The encoded protein is CASSDGDRGNTEAFF. Filled out from reference TRBV7-3 and TRBJ1-1, the complete variable domain reads GAGVSQTPSNKVTEKGKYVELRCDPISGHTALYWYRQSLGQGPEFLIYFQGTGAADDSGLPNDRFFAVRPEGSVSTLKIQRTERGDSAVYLCASSDGDRGNTEAFFGQGTRLTVV.

This sequence joins TRBV3-1 (or the pseudogene TRBV3-2) and TRBJ1-2; D may be TRBD1 (5 bases). This CDR3 has 15 amino acids. Germline V gene lookup returns CDR1 LGHDT and CDR2 YNNKEL (reference sequence). V was trimmed by 4 bases and J by 8 bases, leaving 20 bases between them. CDR3 DNA sequence: TGTGCCAGCAGCCCAGGGCCCTCGGTAGTTTACGGCTACACCTTC. Translating gives CASSPGPSVVYGYTF.

The rearrangement uses TRBV19 and TRBJ2-7; TRBD1 might be the D (7 bases). CDR1 is LNHDA, CDR2 SQIVND, per germline (reference sequence). This CDR3 is built from 16 residues. Between the trimmed V and J ends, which lost 10 bases and 2 bases, there was a span of 24 bases. In DNA, the CDR3 is TGTGCCACCACGGTGGGATCGCGGGACAGCCCCTACGAGCAGTACTTC. Translation: CATTVGSRDSPYEQYF.

There are a few counts of this clone. This chain connects TRBV18 to TRBJ2-7; 7 positions match TRBD1. Losses at the gene ends were 3 bases for V and 6 bases for J; bases not matched to a gene: 2. Germline V gene data show CDR1 as KGHSH and CDR2 as LQKENI. The CDR3 has 12 amino acids. The CDR3 region has the DNA TGTGCCAGCTCACCGGGACAGAGCGAGCAGTACTTC. Its protein product is CASSPGQSEQYF.

This chain joins TRBV28 and TRBJ1-4; 7 bases agree with TRBD1. The trim removed 10 bases at V and 8 bases at J, leaving 10 bases unmatched. CDR1 is MDHEN and CDR2 is SYDVKM in the germline V gene. The CDR3 loop spans 13 amino acids. This CDR3 is CAIATGTREKLFF. The CDR3 nucleotides read TGTGCCATCGCGACAGGGACTAGGGAAAAACTGTTTTTT.

Note on this clone: The identical CDR3 is also encoded by other nucleotide sequences in the sample. The CDR3: CASSSTSSYEQYF. The DNA for the CDR3 is TGTGCCAGCAGCTCGACTAGCTCCTACGAGCAGTACTTC. This chain connects TRBV5-6 to TRBJ2-7; possibly TRBD2 for D (6 bases). V lost 3 bases and J 0 bases, leaving 7 bases between the germline ends. The germline CDR1 and CDR2 sequences are SGHDT and YYEEEE. The CDR3 totals 13 residues.